The clone carrying this T cell receptor beta chain was found once. The antigen is unknown. The table came from immunoSEQ multiplex PCR; TCRdb's copy has only in-frame clones and leaves some out. The sample has fewer than 60,000 clones; about 85% are singletons. This record belongs to a study of OX40 agonist ivuxolimab in advanced cancers. Study-wide findings and caveats: Patients who responded partially at 0.1-3.0 mg/kg showed clonal expansion ranking among the lowest.

The clonotype originates from an adult with an advanced solid tumor such as melanoma, head and neck, liver or kidney cancer. Sequencing was performed on CD4+ or CD8+ T cells sorted from blood, taken in a trial of the OX40 agonist ivuxolimab.

This chain's CDR3 is CASSLSQGGNEQFF. The DNA of the CDR3 is TGCGCCAGCAGCCTCTCCCAGGGGGGCAATGAGCAGTTCTTC. The rearrangement links TRBV5-1 to TRBJ2-1, with D possibly being TRBD1 (7 bases). CDR3 size: 14 residues. V lost 4 bases, J lost 6 bases, and 14 bases lay in between. The germline V gene encodes CDR1 SGHRS and CDR2 YFSETQ.